This TCR beta chain originates from a study of Graves' ophthalmopathy and Graves' hyperthyroidism. The study, taken as a whole, reports: In blood appeared most of the expanded thyroid clonotypes whose frequency exceeded 0.001. Discriminating ophthalmopathy from stable hyperthyroidism, a 13-signature model attained a sensitivity of approximately 85% and a specificity of approximately 81%. The model predicted progression of ophthalmopathy with a sensitivity of 70% to 71%, and its specificity was 72% to 85%.

Germline V gives CDR1 LNHDA, CDR2 SQIVND (reference sequence). V shed 5 bases and J 6 bases; nucleotides not matched to a gene: 2. CDR3 length equals 14 residues. The TCR beta CDR3 regions underwent amplification from RNA transcripts. An opening RT-PCR round employed HTBI primers and preceded a second-round multiplex PCR. TCRdb re-analysed the multiplex PCR reads in MiXCR, keeping a single row per CDR3 protein. The table includes roughly 230,000 distinct CDR3 sequences, about a fifth detected once. This clonotype was found many times. What it binds is not known. The sequence was obtained from a woman aged 45-59 years with Graves' ophthalmopathy. The chain employs TRBV19 and TRBJ2-4; TRBD2 agrees at 12 bases. The sequenced sample consisted of peripheral blood. Written as DNA, the CDR3 is TGTGCCAGTAGTGGGACTAGCGGGTTAAACATTCAGTACTTC. This sequence encodes CASSGTSGLNIQYF.